The T cell receptor (beta chain) described here comes from a study of early stage breast cancer tumors (TCRdb year 2017). Regarding the study in general: Of the 16 invasive breast tumors, roughly 13 were found to be estrogen receptor-positive, progesterone receptor-positive and HER2-negative. Across all samples, 2,500,000 or so templates representing roughly 1 million unique clonotypes were detected. On average, each sample had roughly 9.7-fold read coverage. Eight of the 12 ER+/PR+/HER2- tumors were invasive ductal carcinomas, while the other four were invasive lobular carcinomas.

Its CDR3 holds 15 amino acids, cysteine through valine. Only the CDR3 DNA is retained, 45 bases long and in frame from the first base. Germline trimming: 4 bases from V, 5 bases from J; junction bases outside gene matches: 12. For CDR1 and CDR2, the germline V gene (reference sequence) lists SGHKS and YYEKEE. Concerning this clone: It has no known antigen specificity. No base quality values were provided; no much bigger clone lies one nucleotide off.

The study profiled bulk TCR beta-chain repertoires in matched peripheral blood, tumor and adjacent normal breast tissue taken from about 15 patients with early-stage breast cancer. Before surgery, about 5-10 mL of whole blood was collected into EDTA tubes and then processed within 2 hours. Peripheral blood mononuclear cells were isolated by Ficoll-Paque centrifugation in SepMate-50 tubes. For storage in liquid nitrogen, PBMCs were cryopreserved as aliquots of about 1.9 to 4 million cells in about 90% FBS with around 10% DMSO. Genomic DNA was extracted with the Qiagen AllPrep DNA/RNA Mini kit. Beyond this particular receptor, the publication reports: Compared with adjacent normal breast tissue, tumors had higher clonality and 2 to 3-fold greater T cell density. Enriched TCRB sequences shared across patients were mostly commonly generated sequences, unlikely to play an important role in the tumor microenvironment. The small cohort size prevented analysis by tumor subtype. Bulk genomic DNA sequencing of unsorted cells missed chain pairing and functional markers such as CD4, CD8 and FOXP3. Repertoires from blood and normal breast were more alike than repertoires from blood and tumor, and in about 85% of the 16 patients, comparing each tissue with blood separated tumor from normal.

Every sample was amplified as two independent genomic DNA replicates, using 0.5 to 0.6 ug for blood and approximately 1.5 ug for tumor or normal breast. TCRB sequencing of genomic DNA was carried out with the ImmunoSeq Intro kit according to the manufacturer's instructions. Multiplex PCR ran 25 to 40 cycles with proprietary primers and spike-in control sequences for absolute quantification. Single-end 150-bp reads were used to sequence an 87-bp fragment spanning the CDR3 plus the flanking V and J genes. Each lane of an Illumina MiSeq using version 3.0 chemistry carried seven multiplexed samples, with two replicates per sample. The source study handled its data this way. Raw data were processed with the vendor's proprietary pipeline, and both replicates were merged into a single result per sample. Clonotypes were defined as productive rearrangements sharing the V-gene family, CDR3 amino acid sequence and J-gene segment. To compute clonality, the normalized Shannon entropy (Pielou evenness) of TCRB abundances was subtracted from 1. T cell density was estimated as total templates divided by the number of input cells, with the number of input cells inferred from the DNA input amount. Recon was used with default parameters to estimate total repertoire diversity and clonality. A clonotype was considered tumor-enriched if its abundance in tumor exceeded 0.1% and was at least 32-fold higher than its abundance in normal breast. What TCRdb holds here is the immuneACCESS table cut down to in-frame rearrangements. Part of the clones is not present; checked against another copy, under half of the missing clones reflect an unresolved V gene, and the others are unexplained. That table furnishes V, J and clone size, whereas the DNA furnished D and trimming. Recorded for this sample are fewer than 50,000 clones; over 60% of them occurred a single time. Together, the top ten hold more than 5.5% of the sample.

The receptor's source is a person aged 45 to 59 with breast cancer. The sequencing input was blood. The rearrangement joined TRBV5-5 to TRBJ2-7, and TRBD1 aligns with 7 junction nucleotides. The DNA sequence is as follows: TGTGCCAGCAGCCCTTCCCTTTCGACAGGGAACGAGCAGTACGTC. Protein translation: CASSPSLSTGNEQYV.